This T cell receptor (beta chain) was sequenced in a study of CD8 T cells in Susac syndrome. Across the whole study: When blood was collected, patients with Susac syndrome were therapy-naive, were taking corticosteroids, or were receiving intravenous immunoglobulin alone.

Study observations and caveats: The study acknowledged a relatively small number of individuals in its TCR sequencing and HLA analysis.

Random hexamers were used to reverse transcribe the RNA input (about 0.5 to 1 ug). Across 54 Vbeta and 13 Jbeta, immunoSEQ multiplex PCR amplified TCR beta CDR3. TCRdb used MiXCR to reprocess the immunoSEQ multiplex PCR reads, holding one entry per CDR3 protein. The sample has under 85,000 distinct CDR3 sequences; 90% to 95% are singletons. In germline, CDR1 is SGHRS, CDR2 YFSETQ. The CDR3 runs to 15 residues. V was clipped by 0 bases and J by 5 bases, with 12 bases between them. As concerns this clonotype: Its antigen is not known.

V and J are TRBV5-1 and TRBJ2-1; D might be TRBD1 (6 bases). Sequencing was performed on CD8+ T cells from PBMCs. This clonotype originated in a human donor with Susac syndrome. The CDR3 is CASSLGLGANNEQFF. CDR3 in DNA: TGCGCCAGCAGCTTGGGTCTGGGGGCGAACAATGAGCAGTTCTTC.